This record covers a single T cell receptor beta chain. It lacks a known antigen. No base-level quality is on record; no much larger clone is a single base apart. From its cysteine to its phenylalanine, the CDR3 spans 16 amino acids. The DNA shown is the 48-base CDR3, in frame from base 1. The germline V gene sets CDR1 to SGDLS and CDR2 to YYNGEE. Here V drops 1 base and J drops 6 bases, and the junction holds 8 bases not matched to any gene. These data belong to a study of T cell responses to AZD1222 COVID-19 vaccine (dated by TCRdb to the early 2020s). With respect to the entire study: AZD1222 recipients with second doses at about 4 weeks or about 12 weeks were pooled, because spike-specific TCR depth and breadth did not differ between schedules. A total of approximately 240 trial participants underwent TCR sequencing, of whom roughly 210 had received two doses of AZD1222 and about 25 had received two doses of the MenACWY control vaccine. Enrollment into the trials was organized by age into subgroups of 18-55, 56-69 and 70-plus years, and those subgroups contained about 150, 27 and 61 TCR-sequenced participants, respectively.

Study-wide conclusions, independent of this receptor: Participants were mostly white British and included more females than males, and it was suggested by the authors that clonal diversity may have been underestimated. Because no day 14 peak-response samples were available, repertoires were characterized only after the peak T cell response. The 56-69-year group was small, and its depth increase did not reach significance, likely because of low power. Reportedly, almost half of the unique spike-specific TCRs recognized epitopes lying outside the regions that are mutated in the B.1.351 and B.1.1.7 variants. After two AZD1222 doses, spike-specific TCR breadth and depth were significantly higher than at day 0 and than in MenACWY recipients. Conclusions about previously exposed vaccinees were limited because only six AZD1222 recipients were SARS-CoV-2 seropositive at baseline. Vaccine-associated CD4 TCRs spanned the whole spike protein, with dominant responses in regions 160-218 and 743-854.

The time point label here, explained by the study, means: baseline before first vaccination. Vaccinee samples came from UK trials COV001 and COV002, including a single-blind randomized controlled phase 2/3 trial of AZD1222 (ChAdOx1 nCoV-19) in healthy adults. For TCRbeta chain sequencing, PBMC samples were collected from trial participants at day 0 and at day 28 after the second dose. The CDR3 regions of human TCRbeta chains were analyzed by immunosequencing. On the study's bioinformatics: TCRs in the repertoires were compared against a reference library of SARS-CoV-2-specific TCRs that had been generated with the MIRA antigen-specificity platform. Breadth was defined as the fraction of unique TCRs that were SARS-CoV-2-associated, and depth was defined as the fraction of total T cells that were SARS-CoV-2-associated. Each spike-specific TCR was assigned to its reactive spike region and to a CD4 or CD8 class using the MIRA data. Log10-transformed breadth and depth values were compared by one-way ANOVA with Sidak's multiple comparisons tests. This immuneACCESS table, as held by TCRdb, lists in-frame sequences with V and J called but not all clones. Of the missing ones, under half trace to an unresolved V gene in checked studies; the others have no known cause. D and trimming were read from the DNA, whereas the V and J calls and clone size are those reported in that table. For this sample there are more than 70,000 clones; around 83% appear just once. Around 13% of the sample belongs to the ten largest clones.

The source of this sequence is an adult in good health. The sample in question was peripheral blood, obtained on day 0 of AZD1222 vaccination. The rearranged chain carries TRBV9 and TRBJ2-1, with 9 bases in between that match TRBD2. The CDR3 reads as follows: CASSVQASGGTNEQFF. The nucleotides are TGTGCCAGCAGCGTACAGGCCAGCGGGGGGACCAATGAGCAGTTCTTC.